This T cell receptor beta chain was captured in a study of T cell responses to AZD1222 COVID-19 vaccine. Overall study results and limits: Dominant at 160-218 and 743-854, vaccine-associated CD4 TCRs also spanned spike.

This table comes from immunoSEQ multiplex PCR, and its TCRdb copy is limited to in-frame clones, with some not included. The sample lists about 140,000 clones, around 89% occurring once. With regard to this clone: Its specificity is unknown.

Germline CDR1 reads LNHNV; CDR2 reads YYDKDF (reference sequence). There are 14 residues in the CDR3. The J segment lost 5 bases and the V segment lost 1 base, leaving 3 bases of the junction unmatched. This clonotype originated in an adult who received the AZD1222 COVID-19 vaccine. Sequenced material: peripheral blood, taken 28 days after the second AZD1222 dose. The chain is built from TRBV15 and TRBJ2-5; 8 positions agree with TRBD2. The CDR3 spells CATSRALAGETQYF. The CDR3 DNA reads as TGTGCCACCAGCAGAGCTTTAGCGGGGGAGACCCAGTACTTC.